Following are 30 T cell receptor beta chains from one sample sequenced in a study of blood T cell repertoires in COVID-19. The data were produced by immunoSEQ multiplex PCR, yet TCRdb's version contains in-frame clones alone and is incomplete. The sample carries 120,000 to 150,000 clones, approximately 84% recorded once. Material for sequencing was peripheral blood. The receptors originated from a human donor with acute or convalescent COVID-19. The donor label of this sample is uncertain.

In nucleotides, the CDR3 is TGTGCCAGCAGCTTAGTTGCGGGAGAAATGATCTTTGGGGCCAACGTCCTGACTTTC. This gives the protein CASSLVAGEMIFGANVLTF. The chain links TRBV7-2 to TRBJ2-6; 7 bases align to TRBD2. CDR1 is SGHTA, CDR2 FQGNSA, per germline. CDR3 length: 19 residues. V was pared by 1 base and J by 3 bases, with 12 bases of the junction left unmatched.

This rearrangement joins TRBV24-1 to TRBJ2-2, with TRBD1 matching over 9 bases. Looked up from germline, CDR1 is KGHDR and CDR2 is SFDVKD. Trimming removed 3 bases from V and 6 bases from J; junction bases left unmatched: 7. The CDR3 is made up of 16 amino acids. The CDR3 nucleotides are TGTGCCACCAGTGATAAAATACGGACAGGGGCCGGGGAGCTGTTTTTT. It is translated as CATSDKIRTGAGELFF.

The chain carries TRBV20-1 and TRBJ2-1; possible D gene TRBD1, 5 bases. Trimming cost V 6 bases and J 3 bases, with 18 bases left between them. CDR3 length: 15 residues. Germline-derived CDR1 and CDR2 are DFQATT and SNEGSKA (reference sequence). The CDR3 DNA is TGCAGTGCCAGTCAGGGTATTTTCGTCTACAATGAGCAGTTCTTC. This sequence encodes CSASQGIFVYNEQFF.

The chain links TRBV6-4 to TRBJ1-1; a weak D match, TRBD1 (5 bases). Looked up from germline, CDR1 is MRHNA and CDR2 is SNTAGT. The CDR3 is 14 amino acids. V was trimmed by 6 bases and J by 1 base, leaving 12 bases between them. The DNA for the CDR3 is TGTGCCAGCAGGGGGGAGGGAACGAACACTGAAGCTTTCTTT. Translating gives CASRGEGTNTEAFF.

V is TRBV6-5 and J is TRBJ2-3; D is possibly TRBD1 (5 bases). Trimming removed 7 bases at V and 6 bases at J, with 17 bases between. CDR1 MNHEY and CDR2 SVGAGI come from the germline V gene. CDR3 length: 14 amino acids. CDR3 amino acids: CASTRRQPGDTQYF. Written as DNA, the CDR3 is TGTGCCAGCACCAGAAGACAGCCCGGCGATACGCAGTATTTT.

The V and J genes are TRBV19 and TRBJ2-3; 8 bases are a match to TRBD2. CDR3 size: 16 residues. The V segment lost 4 bases and the J segment 2 bases; nucleotides outside the gene matches: 8. CDR1 LNHDA and CDR2 SQIVND come from the germline V gene (reference sequence). Written as DNA, the CDR3 is TGTGCCAGTAGTACAAGGACTAGCTGGTCCACAGATACGCAGTATTTT. Translating it yields CASSTRTSWSTDTQYF.

The chain couples TRBV19 to TRBJ1-2; 7 positions agree with TRBD1. The CDR3 has 16 residues. The V segment lost 5 bases and the J segment 7 bases; nucleotides outside the gene matches: 16. Germline V gene data show CDR1 as LNHDA and CDR2 as SQIVND (reference sequence). The DNA of the CDR3 is TGTGCCAGTAGTCCCCCGGGACAGCGAAGGGGTCTTGGCTACACCTTC. Translating it yields CASSPPGQRRGLGYTF.

This clone was detected once. The J gene is TRBJ2-3, the V gene TRBV7-3; no reliable D call. V was shortened by 5 bases and J by 2 bases, with 17 bases between the two germline ends. Per germline, CDR1 SGHTA and CDR2 FQGTGA. The CDR3 runs to 16 residues. The CDR3 DNA sequence: TGTGCCAGCAGCCCTCCCCCCAGGCAGCCCACAGATACGCAGTATTTT. It encodes CASSPPPRQPTDTQYF.

V and J are TRBV2 and TRBJ1-4; D gene uncertain. The germline V and J ends were trimmed by 3 bases and 5 bases, with 13 bases remaining between them. Germline loops: CDR1 SNHLY, CDR2 FYNNEI. This CDR3 is 15 amino acids long. The CDR3 loop reads CASSEFQQQNEKLFF. CDR3 coding DNA: TGTGCCAGCAGTGAGTTTCAACAGCAAAATGAAAAACTGTTTTTT.

The chain has TRBV5-1 and TRBJ2-7; a weak D match, TRBD1 (7 bases). This CDR3 has 15 amino acids. Trimming stripped 0 bases from V and 3 bases from J, with 13 bases between. In germline, CDR1 is SGHRS, CDR2 YFSETQ. The CDR3 reads CASSLGLGGHYEQYV. For the CDR3, the DNA is TGCGCCAGCAGCTTGGGACTAGGGGGCCACTACGAGCAGTACGTC.

The rearrangement uses TRBV4-3 and TRBJ1-6; weak D call: TRBD1 (6 bases). The V end was cut by 0 bases, the J end by 14 bases, with 17 bases between. Per germline, CDR1 LGHNA and CDR2 YSLEER. CDR3 length: 15 amino acids. DNA for the CDR3: TGCGCCAGCAGCCAAGAAGGGGGGGCCCGGACCACCCTCCACTTT. Amino acids: CASSQEGGARTTLHF.

V is TRBV12-5 and J is TRBJ1-1; 7 bases map to TRBD1. This CDR3 comprises 17 residues. Germline-derived CDR1 and CDR2 are LGHNT and FRNRAP. The trim removed 4 bases at V and 6 bases at J, leaving 17 bases unmatched. The CDR3 sequence is CASGSTGTEGARSEAFF. In DNA, the CDR3 is TGTGCTAGTGGTTCTACCGGGACTGAGGGGGCGAGATCTGAAGCTTTCTTT.

The chain is built from TRBV6-5 and TRBJ1-4, with D possibly being TRBD1 (5 bases). The ends were cut back, 0 bases at V and 6 bases at J, with 11 bases in the middle. Germline V CDR1 and CDR2: MNHEY, SVGAGI. The CDR3 contains 15 residues. The CDR3 protein is CASSYSRRGDEKLFF. CDR3 DNA sequence: TGTGCCAGCAGTTACTCGCGAAGGGGCGATGAAAAACTGTTTTTT.

About this clone: Other DNA sequences of this sample code for an identical CDR3. The chain couples TRBV7-3 to TRBJ1-1; TRBD1 agrees at 7 bases. V lost 2 bases to trimming and J lost 3 bases; unmatched junction nucleotides: 0. CDR1 is SGHTA, CDR2 FQGTGA, per germline. CDR3 length equals 13 residues. Here the CDR3 DNA reads TGTGCCAGCAGCTTACAGGGGGACACTGAAGCTTTCTTT. Amino acids: CASSLQGDTEAFF.

V usage is TRBV4-3 and J usage is TRBJ2-5; 9 bases are a match to TRBD1. The CDR3 extends over 17 amino acids. V shed 0 bases and J 4 bases; nucleotides not matched to a gene: 9. CDR1 is LGHNA, CDR2 YSLEER, per germline. CDR3 residues: CASSQDRGQGRGETQYF. The CDR3 DNA sequence: TGCGCCAGCAGCCAAGACCGGGGACAGGGCCGAGGAGAGACCCAGTACTTC.

This chain links TRBV19 with TRBJ2-7, with TRBD1 matching over 7 bases. The germline V gene has CDR1 LNHDA and CDR2 SQIVND (reference sequence). This CDR3 region has 15 residues. Unmatched junction bases numbered 11, after V lost 4 bases and J lost 5 bases. The CDR3 sequence: CASSTSLDRANEQYV. The CDR3 DNA reads TGTGCCAGTAGTACCTCCCTTGACAGGGCCAACGAGCAGTACGTC.

This clone was recorded once. V is TRBV5-1 and J is TRBJ2-1; TRBD2 aligns across 10 bases. The trim removed 4 bases at V and 1 base at J, leaving 5 bases unmatched. The CDR3 covers 16 residues. CDR1 SGHRS and CDR2 YFSETQ come from the germline V gene. CDR3 protein: CASSVAGGVSYNEQFF. The CDR3 coding sequence is TGCGCCAGCAGCGTAGCGGGAGGTGTTTCCTACAATGAGCAGTTCTTC.

The J gene is TRBJ1-4, the V gene TRBV10-3, with D possibly being TRBD1 (5 bases). The CDR3 contains 15 residues. Trimming removed 2 bases from V and 0 bases from J, with 7 bases in between. Germline V CDR1 and CDR2: ENHRY, SYGVKD. CDR3 sequence: CAISEGRATNEKLFF. As DNA, the CDR3 is TGTGCCATCAGTGAGGGCAGGGCAACTAATGAAAAACTGTTTTTT.

V usage is TRBV7-2 and J usage is TRBJ2-7; 10 nucleotides match TRBD2. Per germline, CDR1 SGHTA and CDR2 FQGNSA. CDR3 length: 14 amino acids. V was clipped by 8 bases and J by 2 bases; unmatched bases: 6. The CDR3 is CASGPGLATYEQYF. The CDR3 region has the DNA TGTGCCAGCGGACCGGGACTAGCGACCTACGAGCAGTACTTC.

In DNA, the CDR3 is TGTGCCAGCAAGATGAGCGGGAGTGGTTATGAGCAGTTCTTC. It encodes CASKMSGSGYEQFF. The chain is built from TRBV2 and TRBJ2-1; 8 nucleotides match TRBD2. Trimming took 7 bases from V and 8 from J; bases not matched to a gene: 10. Germline V gene lookup returns CDR1 SNHLY and CDR2 FYNNEI. The CDR3 sequence is 14 residues long.

The chain combines TRBV3-1 (or the pseudogene TRBV3-2) with TRBJ2-7; D is unresolved. The CDR3 runs 13 residues. Germline assignment: CDR1 LGHDT and CDR2 YNNKEL (reference sequence). With 1 base removed from V and 6 bases from J, the gap between germline ends came to 10 bases. The CDR3 DNA follows: TGTGCCAGCAGCCAAGGAATGGCCCTCGAGCAGTACGTC. Translation: CASSQGMALEQYV.

The chain employs TRBV3-1 (or the pseudogene TRBV3-2) and TRBJ1-1; weak D call: TRBD1 (5 bases). Germline lookup yields CDR1 LGHDT and CDR2 YNNKEL (reference sequence). The CDR3 runs 16 residues. The V and J ends lost 2 bases and 4 bases respectively, with 17 bases between them. CDR3 DNA sequence: TGTGCCAGCAGCCAATCGTTCGGGGGATCACGCACTGAAGCTTTCTTT. Protein: CASSQSFGGSRTEAFF.

The chain carries TRBV7-3 and TRBJ1-2, with 11 bases that match TRBD1. The CDR3 is 15 amino acids. CDR1 is SGHTA and CDR2 is FQGTGA in the germline V gene. The J segment lost 4 bases and the V segment lost 4 bases, leaving 5 bases of the junction unmatched. CDR3 sequence: CASSSSGQGVYGYTF. DNA of the CDR3: TGTGCCAGCAGCTCCTCGGGACAGGGGGTCTATGGCTACACCTTC.

The V gene is TRBV6-2 or TRBV6-3, the J gene TRBJ1-2, with a tentative D call TRBD1 (6 bases). Germline V gene sequence: CDR1 MNHEY, CDR2 SVGEGT. The V end lost 2 bases, the J end lost 5 bases, and 15 bases lay between the germline ends. This CDR3 is 15 amino acids long. DNA of the CDR3: TGTGCCAGCAGTTACGGGGGCGGGCCATCATATGGCTACACCTTC. Protein: CASSYGGGPSYGYTF.

The chain carries TRBV15 and TRBJ1-2; the match to TRBD1 covers 8 bases. The CDR3 is 14 residues long. The germline CDR1 and CDR2 sequences are LNHNV and YYDKDF (reference sequence). Unmatched junction bases numbered 3, after V lost 0 bases and J lost 6 bases. The CDR3 protein is CATSRDWTGNGYTF. Here the CDR3 DNA reads TGTGCCACCAGCAGAGACTGGACAGGGAATGGCTACACCTTC. Full variable domain (remainder filled in from reference TRBV15 and TRBJ1-2): DAMVIQNPRYQVTQFGKPVTLSCSQTLNHNVMYWYQQKSSQAPKLLFHYYDKDFNNEADTPDNFQSRRPNTSFCFLDIRSPGLGDTAMYLCATSRDWTGNGYTFGSGTRLTVV.

V gene TRBV27 combines with J gene TRBJ2-7; 9 bases align to TRBD1. J was trimmed by 2 bases and V by 4 bases; bases with no gene match: 12. This CDR3 is built from 17 residues. CDR1 MNHEY and CDR2 SMNVEV come from the germline V gene (reference sequence). The CDR3 spells CASSSSFGQGLTYEQYF. CDR3 nucleotide sequence: TGTGCCAGCAGTTCCTCTTTCGGACAGGGGCTTACCTACGAGCAGTACTTC.

The genes are TRBV6-1 and TRBJ1-2; no clear D gene. This CDR3 contains 13 residues. Germline V CDR1 and CDR2: MNHNS, SASEGT. Trimming took off 2 bases at V and 4 bases at J, with 8 bases between the two ends. The CDR3 loop reads CASSERRGYGYTF. In DNA, the CDR3 is TGTGCCAGCAGTGAAAGGCGGGGCTATGGCTACACCTTC.

This clone was found a few times. The CDR3 here is CASSLQGYYGYTF. The CDR3 nucleotides are TGTGCCAGCAGCCTACAGGGATACTATGGCTACACCTTC. The chain employs TRBV3-1 (or the pseudogene TRBV3-2) and TRBJ1-2, with D tentatively TRBD1 (6 bases). Germline V gene data show CDR1 as LGHDT and CDR2 as YNNKEL (reference sequence). The germline V and J ends were trimmed by 4 bases and 3 bases, with 9 bases remaining between them. The CDR3 loop spans 13 amino acids.

V and J are TRBV7-2 and TRBJ2-5; D is uncertain. V lost 1 base, J lost 1 base, and 10 bases lay in between. Germline CDR1 reads SGHTA; CDR2 reads FQGNSA. This CDR3 has 15 residues. This CDR3 reads CASSLVGAVQETQYF. CDR3 DNA sequence: TGTGCCAGCAGCTTAGTGGGTGCGGTCCAAGAGACCCAGTACTTC.

J is TRBJ1-2 and V is TRBV7-9; the D gene is possibly TRBD1 (6 bases). The V and J ends lost 5 bases and 2 bases respectively, with 12 bases between them. This CDR3 is built from 14 residues. Germline lookup yields CDR1 SEHNR and CDR2 FQNEAQ (reference sequence). The CDR3 DNA sequence: TGTGCCAGCAGCCCGGGGGGGCTGAACTATGGCTACACCTTC. This gives the protein CASSPGGLNYGYTF.